The present T cell receptor beta chain was sequenced within a study of cytomegalovirus exposure and HLA in healthy donors. The CDR3 covers 13 residues. From germline, CDR1 is SGHTA and CDR2 FQGNSA. Trimming took off 5 bases at V and 1 base at J, with 8 bases between the two ends. Each of the donors was a healthy bone marrow donor. A multiplex PCR was run with 60 Vbeta primers and 13 Jbeta primers. Only in-frame clones appear in the TCRdb table, and some are missing; sequencing was by immunoSEQ multiplex PCR. The sample has roughly 130,000 clones, more than 60% seen once; the top ten hold over 8.5%. This sequence joins TRBV7-2 and TRBJ1-1; tentatively, D is TRBD1 (6 bases). Source material: PBMCs. This TCR was sampled from a woman aged 45 to 65 in good health and CMV-seropositive. The CDR3 protein is CASSPQGNTEAFF. The CDR3 region has the DNA TGTGCCAGCAGCCCACAGGGGAACACTGAAGCTTTCTTT.